These 30 T cell receptor beta chains share one sample of origin, sequenced in a study of T cells in localized non-small cell lung cancer (dated by TCRdb to 2019 to 2021). Libraries were made using the immunoSEQ multiplex PCR assay. In its TCRdb copy, this immuneACCESS table keeps in-frame sequences only and misses some clones. Where compared with another copy, unresolved V genes explain less than half of these, and the others have no known cause. For this sample there are thousands of clones; about 28% appear just once. The ten largest account for approximately 4.6% of the sample. The starting material was lung tumor tissue, obtained before any cancer treatment. Receptors were obtained from a female donor at least 60 years old with stage I lung adenocarcinoma.

The CDR3 is CASSLRLGDYGYTF. The CDR3 nucleotides read TGTGCCAGTAGTCTGCGTCTCGGCGACTATGGCTACACCTTC. The chain employs TRBV19 and TRBJ1-2; D gene unclear. The V gene lost 5 bases and the J gene lost 3 bases, with 13 bases spanning the gap. The CDR3 consists of 14 residues. CDR1 LNHDA and CDR2 SQIVND come from the germline V gene (reference sequence).

This clone was detected a few times. V is TRBV11-3 and J is TRBJ2-7; the D gene could be TRBD1 or TRBD2 (5 bases each). With 0 bases removed from V and 7 bases from J, the gap between germline ends came to 13 bases. The germline V gene has CDR1 SGHNT and CDR2 YENEEA. This CDR3 contains 14 residues. CDR3 nucleotides: TGTGCCAGCAGCTTAGAGCCGAGGGGTGGGGAGCAGTACTTC. This translates into CASSLEPRGGEQYF.

This clone appeared a few times. V gene TRBV28 combines with J gene TRBJ1-2; 7 nucleotides align to TRBD1. Per the germline V gene, CDR1 is MDHEN and CDR2 is SYDVKM. This CDR3 has 15 amino acids. Germline trimming cut 4 bases from V and 3 bases from J; bases unmatched to any gene: 8. The CDR3 coding sequence is TGTGCCAGCAGTTCCCGGGACAGAGACGACTATGGCTACACCTTC. Translation: CASSSRDRDDYGYTF.

V and J are TRBV18 and TRBJ1-6; TRBD1 is a possible D gene (6 bases). The length of the CDR3 is 15 residues. CDR1 and CDR2 (germline): KGHSH, LQKENI. The V end lost 5 bases, the J end lost 7 bases, and 15 bases lay between the germline ends. Here the CDR3 DNA reads TGTGCCAGCTCATCCCCGGGACATCAAAATTCACCCCTCCACTTT. This translates into CASSSPGHQNSPLHF.

The CDR3 here is CASSSGEKLFF. CDR3 coding DNA: TGTGCCAGCAGTTCAGGGGAAAAACTGTTTTTT. The chain has TRBV6-7 and TRBJ1-4, with a weak D call TRBD1 (5 bases). TRBV6-7 is reported as an ORF; its role is uncertain. The CDR3 has 11 residues. V gave up 4 bases and J gave up 8 bases, with 5 bases separating them.

This chain connects TRBV5-1 to TRBJ1-1; 12 bases match TRBD1. The CDR3 length is 17 residues. V shed 7 bases, J shed 2 bases, and the junction held 12 bases outside the gene matches. Germline V CDR1 and CDR2: SGHRS, YFSETQ. CDR3 residues: CASHTPGQGALNTEAFF. The DNA of the CDR3 is TGCGCCAGCCATACGCCGGGACAGGGGGCTCTCAACACTGAAGCTTTCTTT.

The chain uses TRBV19 and TRBJ2-2; D may be TRBD1 or TRBD2 (6 bases each). The V gene's germline CDR1 is LNHDA and CDR2 SQIVND (reference sequence). The CDR3 is made up of 19 amino acids. V dropped 9 bases and J dropped 2 bases, with 28 bases sitting between them. The CDR3 DNA reads as TGTGCCAGGCCCAGGGGCCGATGGGCCCGGCGGGGAAACACCGGGGAGCTGTTTTTT. Translated: CARPRGRWARRGNTGELFF.

This clone was seen a handful of times. V usage is TRBV11-3 and J usage is TRBJ2-5, with TRBD2 matching 12 bases. The germline CDR1 and CDR2 sequences are SGHNT and YENEEA. The V and J ends lost 3 bases and 5 bases, in that order; junction bases with no gene match: 13. The CDR3 is 18 amino acids. The DNA for the CDR3 is TGTGCCAGCAGCTTGGGATTGCTAGCGGGGGGGCGAGGGGAGACCCAGTACTTC. Protein: CASSLGLLAGGRGETQYF. Filled out from reference TRBV11-3 and TRBJ2-5, the complete variable domain reads EAGVVQSPRYKIIEKKQPVAFWCNPISGHNTLYWYLQNLGQGPELLIRYENEEAVDDSQLPKDRFSAERLKGVDSTLKIQPAELGDSAVYLCASSLGLLAGGRGETQYFGPGTRLLVL.

The chain uses TRBV29-1 and TRBJ1-2; possibly TRBD1 for D (5 bases). V was trimmed by 7 bases and J by 1 base, leaving 10 bases between them. The CDR3 is 12 amino acids. In germline, CDR1 is SQVTM, CDR2 ANQGSEA. This CDR3 is CSARDGNYGYTF. DNA for the CDR3: TGCAGCGCACGGGACGGTAACTATGGCTACACCTTC.

The rearrangement links TRBV11-3 to TRBJ2-1; D call uncertain. CDR1 and CDR2 (germline): SGHNT, YENEEA. The V and J ends lost 2 bases and 5 bases respectively, with 19 bases between them. This CDR3 contains 17 residues. CDR3 protein: CASSLQSRPTLNNEQFF. The DNA of the CDR3 is TGTGCCAGCAGCTTACAGAGCCGACCCACGCTAAACAATGAGCAGTTCTTC.

This clone came up a few times. The chain carries TRBV2 and TRBJ2-3; no firm D call. Germline loops: CDR1 SNHLY, CDR2 FYNNEI. The CDR3 runs to 12 residues. Trimming took 6 bases from V and 2 from J, leaving 6 bases between them. CDR3 nucleotide sequence: TGTGCCAGCAGGAGTGACACAGATACGCAGTATTTT. This translates into CASRSDTDTQYF.

This clone was observed a handful of times. The rearrangement links TRBV18 to TRBJ2-7, with 9 bases aligning to TRBD2. J was trimmed by 0 bases and V by 3 bases; bases with no gene match: 3. CDR1 is KGHSH and CDR2 is LQKENI in the germline V gene. This CDR3 comprises 15 residues. This chain's CDR3 is CASSPTSGSSYEQYF. CDR3 nucleotides: TGTGCCAGCTCACCGACTAGCGGAAGCTCCTACGAGCAGTACTTC.

The sample holds a few counts of this clone. V is TRBV19 and J is TRBJ2-3; 10 bases align to TRBD2. The CDR3 extends over 13 amino acids. V trimming: 4 bases; J trimming: 6 bases; junction bases outside the gene matches: 1. CDR1 is LNHDA, CDR2 SQIVND, per germline (reference sequence). The CDR3 coding sequence is TGTGCCAGTAGTACTAGCGGGAGTGATACGCAGTATTTT. It specifies CASSTSGSDTQYF.

In its sample, this clone is medium-sized (0.01 to 0.1%). The chain couples TRBV11-3 to TRBJ1-1; tentative D call: TRBD1 (5 bases). Looked up from germline, CDR1 is SGHNT and CDR2 is YENEEA. This CDR3 contains 14 residues. V dropped 4 bases and J dropped 4 bases, with 13 bases sitting between them. The CDR3 region has the DNA TGTGCCAGCAGCTCATCGATGGGACCCACTGAAGCTTTCTTT. It encodes CASSSSMGPTEAFF.

This clone was detected only a few times. The CDR3 is CASSSGTGFNQPQHF. For the CDR3, the DNA is TGTGCCAGCAGCTCCGGGACGGGATTCAATCAGCCCCAGCATTTT. This sequence joins TRBV11-3 and TRBJ1-5; TRBD1 is a possible D gene (5 bases). The germline gives CDR1 SGHNT, CDR2 YENEEA. This CDR3 contains 15 residues. V was cut by 4 bases and J by 3 bases, with 13 bases left in between. Drawing the rest from reference TRBV11-3 and TRBJ1-5, the complete variable domain is EAGVVQSPRYKIIEKKQPVAFWCNPISGHNTLYWYLQNLGQGPELLIRYENEEAVDDSQLPKDRFSAERLKGVDSTLKIQPAELGDSAVYLCASSSGTGFNQPQHFGDGTRLSIL.

The chain combines TRBV11-3 with TRBJ2-1; 7 positions match TRBD2. The CDR3 runs to 16 residues. CDR1 is SGHNT and CDR2 is YENEEA in the germline V gene. The J segment lost 0 bases and the V segment lost 3 bases, leaving 5 bases of the junction unmatched. For the CDR3, the DNA is TGTGCCAGCAGCTTCGCGGGGGAGAGCTCCTACAATGAGCAGTTCTTC. Amino acid sequence: CASSFAGESSYNEQFF.

This clone was observed a few times. The J gene is TRBJ2-1, the V gene TRBV15; weak D call: TRBD1 (5 bases). The germline V gene encodes CDR1 LNHNV and CDR2 YYDKDF (reference sequence). Trimming left V 0 bases short and J 0 bases short, with 9 bases between. The CDR3 covers 16 residues. The CDR3 loop is CATSREQASSYNEQFF. DNA of the CDR3: TGTGCCACCAGCAGAGAACAGGCTAGCTCCTACAATGAGCAGTTCTTC.

This chain uses TRBV25-1 with TRBJ2-7, with a weak D call TRBD2 (5 bases). This CDR3 spans 13 amino acids. V dropped 7 bases and J dropped 2 bases, with 12 bases sitting between them. Germline values: CDR1 MGHDK, CDR2 SYGVNS. In DNA form, the CDR3 reads TGTGCCAGCACTCCTAGCCTTACCTACGAGCAGTACTTC. This translates into CASTPSLTYEQYF.

As DNA, the CDR3 is TGTGCCAGCAGTTTAGCGGGAGGCCTCGGGGAGCTGTTTTTT. It codes for CASSLAGGLGELFF. The chain joins TRBV28 to TRBJ2-2, with 8 bases identical to TRBD2. V trimming: 2 bases; J trimming: 7 bases; junction bases outside the gene matches: 3. Germline V lookup: CDR1 MDHEN, CDR2 SYDVKM. The length of the CDR3 is 14 residues.

This clone qualifies as medium-sized (0.01 to 0.1%). V gene TRBV11-3 combines with J gene TRBJ2-5; TRBD2 agrees at 11 bases. V gave up 5 bases and J gave up 4 bases; unmatched junction bases: 9. The length of the CDR3 is 16 residues. The germline V gene encodes CDR1 SGHNT and CDR2 YENEEA. CDR3 in DNA: TGTGCCAGCAGCCTCGAGGTAGCGGGGGGGCGAGAGACCCAGTACTTC. It is translated as CASSLEVAGGRETQYF.

This clone is classed as medium-sized. V and J are TRBV11-3 and TRBJ1-4; possible D gene TRBD1, 5 bases. Per the germline V gene, CDR1 is SGHNT and CDR2 is YENEEA. The CDR3 totals 15 residues. V lost 5 bases and J 7 bases, leaving 17 bases between the germline ends. CDR3 region: CASSPGWGDGEKLFF. DNA for the CDR3: TGTGCCAGCAGCCCCGGGTGGGGGGACGGTGAAAAACTGTTTTTT.

The chain joins TRBV11-3 to TRBJ1-5; D gene ambiguous. CDR1 is SGHNT and CDR2 is YENEEA in the germline V gene. This CDR3 has 15 amino acids. Trimming removed 0 bases from V and 1 base from J, with 7 bases in between. The CDR3 here is CASSLDGVSNQPQHF. The CDR3 DNA reads TGTGCCAGCAGCTTAGACGGCGTCAGCAATCAGCCCCAGCATTTT.

The CDR3 sequence is CASSSEHYGYTF. CDR3 nucleotide sequence: TGTGCCAGCAGTTCGGAACACTATGGCTACACCTTC. The V gene is TRBV28, the J gene TRBJ1-2; no firm D call. The CDR3 sequence is 12 residues long. Germline lookup yields CDR1 MDHEN and CDR2 SYDVKM. The ends were cut back, 4 bases at V and 3 bases at J, with 6 bases in the middle.

This chain uses TRBV28 with TRBJ1-1; D gene unclear. In germline, CDR1 is MDHEN, CDR2 SYDVKM. The V gene lost 5 bases and the J gene lost 1 base, with 11 bases spanning the gap. The CDR3 consists of 14 residues. The DNA of the CDR3 is TGTGCCAGCAGTCTTCTTAGCTCGAACACTGAAGCTTTCTTT. Translating gives CASSLLSSNTEAFF.

This chain uses TRBV6-8 with TRBJ2-1; the D gene could be TRBD1 or TRBD2 (5 bases each). Germline V gene data show CDR1 as MNHGY and CDR2 as SAAAGT. The CDR3 has 14 residues. With 5 bases removed from V and 6 bases from J, the gap between germline ends came to 14 bases. The CDR3 DNA is TGTGCCAGCAGTGACGGGGACCGGGTCAATGAGCAGTTCTTC. It encodes CASSDGDRVNEQFF.

The V and J genes are TRBV14 and TRBJ2-3, with 8 bases identical to TRBD1. CDR1 is SGHDN and CDR2 is FVKESK in the germline V gene. The length of the CDR3 is 19 residues. Trimming at V came to 1 base and at J to 0 bases, leaving 12 bases not matched to a gene. CDR3 sequence: CASSQGIHQGASSTDTQYF. CDR3 in DNA: TGTGCCAGCAGCCAAGGGATCCATCAGGGGGCATCTAGCACAGATACGCAGTATTTT.

The chain uses TRBV11-3 and TRBJ2-1, with 9 bases lining up with TRBD2. This CDR3 spans 15 amino acids. Losses at the gene ends were 5 bases for V and 7 bases for J; bases not matched to a gene: 9. From germline, CDR1 is SGHNT and CDR2 YENEEA. The CDR3 protein is CASSLQGGRGNEQFF. For the CDR3, the DNA is TGTGCCAGCAGCCTCCAGGGCGGGAGGGGGAATGAGCAGTTCTTC.

The genes are TRBV6-7 and TRBJ1-2, with D possibly being TRBD1 (5 bases). TRBV6-7 is an open reading frame whose function is uncertain. The length of the CDR3 is 12 residues. V was trimmed by 4 bases and J by 6 bases, leaving 9 bases between them. CDR3: CASSFGAHGYTF. The CDR3 DNA is TGTGCCAGCAGTTTCGGGGCGCATGGCTACACCTTC.

The CDR3 region has the DNA TGTGCCAGCAGCGCCCGGGTAGCCGCCAGCCCCTACGAGCAGTACTTC. This translates into CASSARVAASPYEQYF. This chain links TRBV11-3 with TRBJ2-7; no definite D call. This CDR3 has 16 amino acids. Germline V gives CDR1 SGHNT, CDR2 YENEEA. V dropped 5 bases and J dropped 2 bases, with 19 bases sitting between them.

The rearrangement uses TRBV27 and TRBJ2-3; tentatively, D is TRBD1 (5 bases). The V gene lost 5 bases and the J gene lost 3 bases, with 9 bases spanning the gap. CDR1 and CDR2 (germline): MNHEY, SMNVEV (reference sequence). The CDR3 runs 13 residues. CDR3 region: CASSDGQTDTQYF. The CDR3 DNA reads TGTGCCAGCAGTGACGGACAAACAGATACGCAGTATTTT.